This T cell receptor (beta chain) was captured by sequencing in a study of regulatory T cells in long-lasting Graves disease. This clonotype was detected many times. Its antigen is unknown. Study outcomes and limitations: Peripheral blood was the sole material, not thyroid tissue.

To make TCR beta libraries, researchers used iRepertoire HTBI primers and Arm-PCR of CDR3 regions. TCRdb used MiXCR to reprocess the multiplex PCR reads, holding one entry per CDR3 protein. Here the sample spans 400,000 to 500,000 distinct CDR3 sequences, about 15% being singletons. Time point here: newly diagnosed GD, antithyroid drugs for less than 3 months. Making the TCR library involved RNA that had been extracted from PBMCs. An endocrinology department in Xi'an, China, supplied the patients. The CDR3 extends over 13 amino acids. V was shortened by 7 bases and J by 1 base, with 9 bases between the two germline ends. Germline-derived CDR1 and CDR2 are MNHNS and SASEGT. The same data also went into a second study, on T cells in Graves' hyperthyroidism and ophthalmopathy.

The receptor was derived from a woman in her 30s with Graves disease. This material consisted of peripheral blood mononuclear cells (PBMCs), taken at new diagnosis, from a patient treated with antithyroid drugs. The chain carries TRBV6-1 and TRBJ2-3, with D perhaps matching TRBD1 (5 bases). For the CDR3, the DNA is TGTGCCAGCATTAAAGGGGGCACAGATACGCAGTATTTT. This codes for CASIKGGTDTQYF.